This T cell receptor beta chain came from a study of shared clonotypes between healthy human individuals. Study-level information: In total, the donors were a couple of women and a few men aged 18 to 49.

Germline CDR1 and CDR2: MNHNS and SASEGT. The CDR3 totals 15 residues. Deletions cut 10 bases from V and 7 bases from J, with 20 bases between. Notes on the study in general: Around 4.7% was the fraction of naive CD4 clonotypes found shared across a handful of donors.

Method: immunoSEQ multiplex PCR; TCRdb's copy keeps in-frame clones and lacks some. The sample includes more than 2 million clones, almost 96% of them seen just once. A word on this clone: No antigen is known for it.

The receptor comes from a man aged 18 to 35 in good health. The sample taken for sequencing was naive CD4+ T cells sorted from blood. Subset noted: CD45RA+ positively selected. V gene TRBV6-1 combines with J gene TRBJ1-6; maybe TRBD1 (5 bases). The CDR3 coding sequence is TGTGCCACCGACGTGGGGGGTGCGAGGAATTCACCCCTCCACTTT. It codes for CATDVGGARNSPLHF.